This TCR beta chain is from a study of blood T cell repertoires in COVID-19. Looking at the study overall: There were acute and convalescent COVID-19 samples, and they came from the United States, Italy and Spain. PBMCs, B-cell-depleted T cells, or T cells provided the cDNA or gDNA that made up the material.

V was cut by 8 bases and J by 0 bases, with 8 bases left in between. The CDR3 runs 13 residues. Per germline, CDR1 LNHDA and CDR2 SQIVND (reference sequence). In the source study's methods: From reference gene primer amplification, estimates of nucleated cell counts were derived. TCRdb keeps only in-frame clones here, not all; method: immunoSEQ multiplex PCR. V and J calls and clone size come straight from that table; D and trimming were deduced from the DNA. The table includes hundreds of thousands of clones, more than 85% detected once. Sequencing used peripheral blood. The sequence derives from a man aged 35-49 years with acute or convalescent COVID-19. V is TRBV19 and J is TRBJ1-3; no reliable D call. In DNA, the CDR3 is TGTGCCAGTTTCGGAGTCTCTGGAAACACCATATATTTT. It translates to CASFGVSGNTIYF.